One sample yielded the 6 T cell receptor beta chains listed below, sequenced in a study of blood T cell repertoires in COVID-19. Profiled with immunoSEQ multiplex PCR; TCRdb holds only in-frame clones, not every one. The profile shows 130,000 to 150,000 clones, 75% to 85% of them singletons. Material: peripheral blood. These receptors came from a human donor with acute or convalescent COVID-19. The donor label of this sample is uncertain.

The chain employs TRBV12-5 and TRBJ2-1, with a tentative D call TRBD1 (6 bases). Germline lookup yields CDR1 LGHNT and CDR2 FRNRAP. V was shortened by 8 bases and J by 5 bases, with 16 bases between the two germline ends. The CDR3 sequence is 14 residues long. The chain's CDR3 is CASTPGHLDNEQFF. CDR3 sequence (DNA): TGTGCTAGTACACCGGGACACCTTGACAATGAGCAGTTCTTC.

The count of this clone is one. The chain joins TRBV7-2 to TRBJ1-5; D gene unclear. This CDR3 is 14 amino acids long. The germline gives CDR1 SGHTA, CDR2 FQGNSA. The ends were cut back, 4 bases at V and 9 bases at J, with 16 bases in the middle. The CDR3 DNA sequence: TGTGCCAGCAGCTCCCTCCCCGGGTACGGGCCCCAGCATTTT. Its protein product is CASSSLPGYGPQHF.

This chain joins TRBV30 and TRBJ2-1; TRBD1 is a possible D gene (6 bases). CDR1 is GTSNPN, CDR2 SVGIG, per germline (reference sequence). Trimming shortened V by 0 bases and J by 8 bases, and 14 bases separated the two germline ends. This CDR3 comprises 14 residues. The CDR3 DNA sequence: TGTGCCTGGAGTGTACGAACAGGGATAGATGAGCAGTTCTTC. Translating gives CAWSVRTGIDEQFF.

This clone was recorded many times. This rearrangement joins TRBV7-9 to TRBJ2-4, with a tentative D call TRBD2 (5 bases). CDR1 and CDR2 from the germline V gene are SEHNR and FQNEAQ (reference sequence). The V end was cut by 0 bases, the J end by 6 bases, with 15 bases between. The CDR3 is 16 residues long. The CDR3 DNA sequence: TGTGCCAGCAGCTTAGCGTCTACCATAGAGGGAAACATTCAGTACTTC. It codes for CASSLASTIEGNIQYF.

The chain links TRBV29-1 to TRBJ2-3; the D gene is possibly TRBD2 (6 bases). V was pared by 3 bases and J by 0 bases, with 7 bases between. Germline CDR1 SQVTM, CDR2 ANQGSEA. CDR3 length: 13 residues. This CDR3 is CSVDAGSTDTQYF. The CDR3 coding sequence is TGCAGCGTTGATGCGGGGAGCACAGATACGCAGTATTTT.

The gene calls are TRBV7-8 and TRBJ2-1, with 9 bases identical to TRBD2. Germline loops: CDR1 SGHVS, CDR2 FQNEAQ. V trimming: 1 base; J trimming: 4 bases; junction bases outside the gene matches: 5. The CDR3 runs 16 residues. The CDR3 DNA reads TGTGCCAGCAGCTTAGGTGGTAGCGGGAGATACAATGAGCAGTTCTTC. Protein product: CASSLGGSGRYNEQFF.